One T cell receptor beta chain is described in this entry. This sample stems from a study of blood T cell repertoires in COVID-19. Per germline, CDR1 LNHNV and CDR2 YYDKDF (reference sequence). The CDR3 is 14 residues long. Trimming pared 0 bases from V and 8 bases from J, leaving 13 bases between. In the original analysis: The assay estimated nucleated cells by amplifying reference gene primers. Assay used: immunoSEQ multiplex PCR; TCRdb lists only in-frame clones, some missing. For V, J and clone size, that table is used; D and trimming come from the DNA. The sample has 400,000 or so clones, about nine tenths seen once; the top ten hold about 1.4%.

The sequenced sample was peripheral blood. The chain links TRBV15 to TRBJ1-2; D not resolved. The TCR sequence derives from a woman in her thirties or forties with COVID-19, enrolled during active disease. CDR3 loop: CATSRDMTGSGYTF. As DNA, the CDR3 is TGTGCCACCAGCAGAGATATGACGGGGAGCGGCTACACCTTC.